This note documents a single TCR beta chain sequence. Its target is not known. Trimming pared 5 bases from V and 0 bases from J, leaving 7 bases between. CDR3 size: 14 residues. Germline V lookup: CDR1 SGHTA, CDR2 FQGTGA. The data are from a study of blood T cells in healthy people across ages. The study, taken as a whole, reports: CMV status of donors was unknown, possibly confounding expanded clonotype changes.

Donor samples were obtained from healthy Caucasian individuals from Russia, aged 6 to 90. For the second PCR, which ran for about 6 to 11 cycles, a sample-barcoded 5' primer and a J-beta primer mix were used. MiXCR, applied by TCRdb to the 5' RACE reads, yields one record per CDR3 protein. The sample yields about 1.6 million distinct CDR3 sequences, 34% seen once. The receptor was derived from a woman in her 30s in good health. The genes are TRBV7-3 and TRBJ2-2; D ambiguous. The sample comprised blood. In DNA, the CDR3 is TGTGCCAGCAGCCTCTACGCGAACACCGGGGAGCTGTTTTTT. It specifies CASSLYANTGELFF.